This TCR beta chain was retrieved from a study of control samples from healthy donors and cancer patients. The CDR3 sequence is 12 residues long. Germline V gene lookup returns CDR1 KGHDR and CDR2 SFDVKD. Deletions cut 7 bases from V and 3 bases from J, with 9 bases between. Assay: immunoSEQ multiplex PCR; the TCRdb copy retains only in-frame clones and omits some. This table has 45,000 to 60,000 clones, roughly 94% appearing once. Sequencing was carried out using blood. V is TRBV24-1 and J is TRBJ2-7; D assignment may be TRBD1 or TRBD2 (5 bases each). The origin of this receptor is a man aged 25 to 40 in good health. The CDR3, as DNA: TGTGCCACCAGCGGGGACGACTACGAGCAGTACTTC. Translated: CATSGDDYEQYF.